Listed below are T cell receptor beta chains from one sample, sequenced in a study of T-cell reconstitution after alpha-beta-depleted transplantation in children. TCRdb analysed the PCR reads with MiXCR anew, one entry per CDR3 protein. Of under 750,000 distinct CDR3 sequences in the sample, 23% were seen once. The starting material was PBMCs, mostly from graft donor cells, obtained 360 days after TCRalphabeta/CD19-depleted stem cell transplant. Source of these receptors: a boy in the first two years of life who had a stem cell transplant for acute myeloid leukemia, so the T cells may come from the graft donor. CDR3s include the opening cysteine and the closing phenylalanine or tryptophan. Fields, in order: J gene, D gene, V gene, clone size, CDR3 DNA, CDR3 protein. The D gene is left open where the match is weak. For some rows the clone size is stated as once, few or many, or as a class when expanded; others skip it.

j_call: TRBJ1-6
d_call: TRBD1
v_call: TRBV29-1
clone_size: -
cdr3_nt: TGCAGCGTAAGGACAGGGGAGGATTCACCCCTCCACTTT
cdr3_aa: CSVRTGEDSPLHF

j_call: TRBJ2-2
d_call: TRBD2
v_call: TRBV20-1
clone_size: -
cdr3_nt: TGCAGTGCTAGAGATGGGGGACTAGCCGGGGAGCTGTTTTTT
cdr3_aa: CSARDGGLAGELFF

j_call: TRBJ1-5
d_call: -
v_call: TRBV4-2
clone_size: -
cdr3_nt: TGTGCCAGCAGCCCGGGTCTGGCGAGCAATCAGCCCCAGCATTTT
cdr3_aa: CASSPGLASNQPQHF

j_call: TRBJ2-7
d_call: -
v_call: TRBV12-3/TRBV12-4
clone_size: many
cdr3_nt: TGTGCCAGCAGTTTTCAGCAGGGCTACGAGCAGTACTTC
cdr3_aa: CASSFQQGYEQYF

j_call: TRBJ2-5
d_call: -
v_call: TRBV10-3
clone_size: few
cdr3_nt: TGTGCCATCAGTGACCCCGGGGGAAAAGAGACCCAGTACTTC
cdr3_aa: CAISDPGGKETQYF

j_call: TRBJ1-3
d_call: -
v_call: TRBV28
clone_size: many
cdr3_nt: TGTGCCAGCAGTTTTCTGGGGGCCAGCTCTGGAAACACCATATATTTT
cdr3_aa: CASSFLGASSGNTIYF

j_call: TRBJ1-2
d_call: -
v_call: TRBV12-3/TRBV12-4
clone_size: many
cdr3_nt: TGTGCCAGCAGTTTTATAACAGGAAGGTCTTCTGGCTACACCTTC
cdr3_aa: CASSFITGRSSGYTF

j_call: TRBJ1-1
d_call: -
v_call: TRBV5-1
clone_size: many
cdr3_nt: TGCGCCAGCAGCGGTGGACAGGAAGCTTTCTTT
cdr3_aa: CASSGGQEAFF

j_call: TRBJ2-1
d_call: -
v_call: TRBV3-1
clone_size: few
cdr3_nt: TGTGCCAGCAGCCAAGATGGCGCAACGGCTTCCTACAATGAGCAGTTCTTC
cdr3_aa: CASSQDGATASYNEQFF

j_call: TRBJ2-1
d_call: -
v_call: TRBV29-1
clone_size: many
cdr3_nt: TGCAGCGTTGGGGGTATGGATGAGCAGTTCTTC
cdr3_aa: CSVGGMDEQFF

j_call: TRBJ2-7
d_call: TRBD1
v_call: TRBV19
clone_size: -
cdr3_nt: TGTGCCAGTAGTGCTACAGGGGCCGAGCAGTACTTC
cdr3_aa: CASSATGAEQYF

j_call: TRBJ1-6
d_call: -
v_call: TRBV20-1
clone_size: many
cdr3_nt: TGCAGTGCTAGTAGAAGGGGACCCCTCCACTTT
cdr3_aa: CSASRRGPLHF

j_call: TRBJ1-6
d_call: -
v_call: TRBV7-8
clone_size: -
cdr3_nt: TGTGCCAGCAGCTTAGGGGCTAAGGGGTCACCCCTCCACTTT
cdr3_aa: CASSLGAKGSPLHF

j_call: TRBJ2-5
d_call: -
v_call: TRBV5-1
clone_size: few
cdr3_nt: TGCGCCAGCAGCGTGAGGATGGGGGAGACCCAGTACTTC
cdr3_aa: CASSVRMGETQYF

j_call: TRBJ2-5
d_call: -
v_call: TRBV5-1
clone_size: -
cdr3_nt: TGCGCCAGCAGCTTGGAGGCAGACGGGACCCAGTACTTC
cdr3_aa: CASSLEADGTQYF

j_call: TRBJ1-5
d_call: TRBD1
v_call: TRBV12-3/TRBV12-4
clone_size: many
cdr3_nt: TGTGCCAGCAGCCCGGACAGGGAAGATCAGCCCCAGCATTTT
cdr3_aa: CASSPDREDQPQHF

j_call: TRBJ2-3
d_call: -
v_call: TRBV14
clone_size: -
cdr3_nt: TGTGCCAGCAGCCAAGATTTTACTGAAGATACGCAGTATTTT
cdr3_aa: CASSQDFTEDTQYF

j_call: TRBJ2-5
d_call: TRBD1
v_call: TRBV4-3
clone_size: many
cdr3_nt: TGCGCCAGCAGCCCTCTGGGACCGGGACAGGGGAACACCCAGTACTTC
cdr3_aa: CASSPLGPGQGNTQYF

j_call: TRBJ2-7
d_call: TRBD2
v_call: TRBV13
clone_size: -
cdr3_nt: TGTGCCAGCAGTCCGCCTAGCGGGGATCACTCCTACGAGCAGTACTTC
cdr3_aa: CASSPPSGDHSYEQYF

j_call: TRBJ2-3
d_call: -
v_call: TRBV20-1
clone_size: many
cdr3_nt: TGCAGTGCGCCGCGGACAGATACGCAGTATTTT
cdr3_aa: CSAPRTDTQYF

j_call: TRBJ1-2
d_call: -
v_call: TRBV6-4
clone_size: many
cdr3_nt: TGTGCCAGCAGTCTGGATCCAGGGGTCTATGGCTACACCTTC
cdr3_aa: CASSLDPGVYGYTF

j_call: TRBJ2-4
d_call: -
v_call: TRBV20-1
clone_size: few
cdr3_nt: TGCAGTGCTAGAGATCGGGGACACCTTAAAAGCATTCAGTACTTC
cdr3_aa: CSARDRGHLKSIQYF